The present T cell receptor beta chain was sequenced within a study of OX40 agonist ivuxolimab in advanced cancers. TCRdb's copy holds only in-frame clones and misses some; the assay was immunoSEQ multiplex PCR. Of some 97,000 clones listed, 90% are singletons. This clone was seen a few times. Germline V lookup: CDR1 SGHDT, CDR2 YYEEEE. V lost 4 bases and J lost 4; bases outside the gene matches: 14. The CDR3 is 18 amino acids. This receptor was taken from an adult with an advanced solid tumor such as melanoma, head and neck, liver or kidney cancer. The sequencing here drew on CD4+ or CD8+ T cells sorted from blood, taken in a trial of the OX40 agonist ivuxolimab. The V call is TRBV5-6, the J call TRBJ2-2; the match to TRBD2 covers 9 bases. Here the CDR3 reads CASSTGGGPSGVTGELFF. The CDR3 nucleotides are TGTGCCAGCAGCACGGGAGGGGGGCCTAGCGGGGTCACCGGGGAGCTGTTTTTT.